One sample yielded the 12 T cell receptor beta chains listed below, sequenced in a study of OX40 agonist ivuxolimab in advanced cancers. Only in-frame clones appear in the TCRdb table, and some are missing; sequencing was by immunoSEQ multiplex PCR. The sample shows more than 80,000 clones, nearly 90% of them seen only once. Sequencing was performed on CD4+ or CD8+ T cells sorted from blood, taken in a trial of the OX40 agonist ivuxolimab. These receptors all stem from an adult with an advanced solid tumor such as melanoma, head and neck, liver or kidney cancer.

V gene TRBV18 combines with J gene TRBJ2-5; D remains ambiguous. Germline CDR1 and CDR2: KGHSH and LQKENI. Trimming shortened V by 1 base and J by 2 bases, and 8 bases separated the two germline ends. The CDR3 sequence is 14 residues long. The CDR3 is CASSPQDLQETQYF. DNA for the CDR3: TGTGCCAGCTCACCACAGGATTTACAAGAGACCCAGTACTTC.

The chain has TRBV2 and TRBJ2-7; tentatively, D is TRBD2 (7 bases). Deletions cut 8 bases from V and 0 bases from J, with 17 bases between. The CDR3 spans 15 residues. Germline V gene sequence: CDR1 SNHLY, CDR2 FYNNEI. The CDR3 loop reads CASGGAVTVSYEQYF. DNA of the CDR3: TGTGCCAGCGGGGGGGCGGTGACAGTCTCCTACGAGCAGTACTTC.

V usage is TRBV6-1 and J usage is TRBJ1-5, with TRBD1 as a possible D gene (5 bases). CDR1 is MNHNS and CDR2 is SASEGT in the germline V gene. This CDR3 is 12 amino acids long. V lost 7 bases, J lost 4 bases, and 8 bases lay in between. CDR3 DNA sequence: TGTGCCAGCACGTGGGGGAATCAGCCCCAGCATTTT. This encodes CASTWGNQPQHF.

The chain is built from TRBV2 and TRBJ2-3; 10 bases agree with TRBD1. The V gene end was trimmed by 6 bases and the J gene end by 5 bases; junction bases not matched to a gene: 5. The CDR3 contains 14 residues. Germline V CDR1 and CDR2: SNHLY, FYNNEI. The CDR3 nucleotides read TGTGCCAGCAGCTGGGGACAGGGGTTAGATACGCAGTATTTT. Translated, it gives CASSWGQGLDTQYF.

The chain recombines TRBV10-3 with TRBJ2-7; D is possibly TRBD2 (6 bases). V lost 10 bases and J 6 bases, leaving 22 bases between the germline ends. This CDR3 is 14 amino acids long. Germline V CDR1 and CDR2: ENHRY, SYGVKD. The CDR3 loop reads CATSEVGGLGEQYF. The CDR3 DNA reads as TGTGCCACCTCTGAGGTCGGGGGATTGGGCGAGCAGTACTTC.

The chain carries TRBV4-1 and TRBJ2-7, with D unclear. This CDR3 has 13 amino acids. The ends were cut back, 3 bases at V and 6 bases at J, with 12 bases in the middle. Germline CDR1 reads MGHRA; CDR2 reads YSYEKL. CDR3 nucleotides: TGCGCCAGCAGCCACCCCGAGTGGGGCGAGCAGTACTTC. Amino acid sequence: CASSHPEWGEQYF.

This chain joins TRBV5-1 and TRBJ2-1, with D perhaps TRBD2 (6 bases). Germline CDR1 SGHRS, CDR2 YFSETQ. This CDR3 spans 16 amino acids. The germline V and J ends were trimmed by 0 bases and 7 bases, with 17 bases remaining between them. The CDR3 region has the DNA TGCGCCAGCAGCTTGGCCCCGGGACTTTCGAAGAATGAGCAGTTCTTC. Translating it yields CASSLAPGLSKNEQFF.

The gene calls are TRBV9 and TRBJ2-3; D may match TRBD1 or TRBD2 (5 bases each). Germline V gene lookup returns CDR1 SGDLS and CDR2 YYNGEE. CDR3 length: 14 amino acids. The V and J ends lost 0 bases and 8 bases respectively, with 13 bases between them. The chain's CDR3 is CASSVVGDRATQYF. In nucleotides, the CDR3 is TGTGCCAGCAGCGTAGTGGGGGATAGAGCTACGCAGTATTTT.

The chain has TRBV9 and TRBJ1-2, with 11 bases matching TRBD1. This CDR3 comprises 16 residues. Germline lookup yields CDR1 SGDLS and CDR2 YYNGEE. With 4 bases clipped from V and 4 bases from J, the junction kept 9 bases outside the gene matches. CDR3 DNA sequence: TGTGCCAGCAGCTCGCTGGGACAGGGGGTCCTCTATGGCTACACCTTC. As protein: CASSSLGQGVLYGYTF.

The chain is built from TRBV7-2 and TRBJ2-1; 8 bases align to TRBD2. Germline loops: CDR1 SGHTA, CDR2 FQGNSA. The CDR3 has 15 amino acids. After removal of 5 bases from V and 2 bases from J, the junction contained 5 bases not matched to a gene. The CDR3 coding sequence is TGTGCCAGCAGCCCACGGGGGGGCCCCTACAATGAGCAGTTCTTC. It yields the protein CASSPRGGPYNEQFF. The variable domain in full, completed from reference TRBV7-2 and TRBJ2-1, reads GAGVSQSPSNKVTEKGKDVELRCDPISGHTALYWYRQSLGQGLEFLIYFQGNSAPDKSGLPSDRFSAERTGGSVSTLTIQRTQQEDSAVYLCASSPRGGPYNEQFFGPGTRLTVL.

As DNA, the CDR3 is TGCGCCAGCAGTGAGATAATTGGGACAGGGAGAATCAATGAGCAGTTCTTC. This sequence encodes CASSEIIGTGRINEQFF. V gene TRBV10-1 combines with J gene TRBJ2-1, with 9 nucleotides matching TRBD1. With 2 bases clipped from V and 6 bases from J, the junction kept 11 bases outside the gene matches. The CDR3 is 17 residues long. Per germline, CDR1 WNHNN and CDR2 SYGVQD (reference sequence).

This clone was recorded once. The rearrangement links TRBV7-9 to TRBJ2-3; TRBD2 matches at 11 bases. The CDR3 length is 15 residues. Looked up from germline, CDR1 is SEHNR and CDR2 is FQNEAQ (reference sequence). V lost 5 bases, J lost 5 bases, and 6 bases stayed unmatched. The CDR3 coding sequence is TGTGCCAGCAGCGCGACTAGCGGGATAGGAGATACGCAGTATTTT. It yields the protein CASSATSGIGDTQYF.